The present T cell receptor (beta chain) was sequenced within a study of T-cell reconstitution after alpha-beta-depleted transplantation in children. CDR3 length equals 13 residues. CDR1 SGHAT and CDR2 FQNNGV come from the germline V gene. V lost 4 bases and J 2 bases, leaving 8 bases between the germline ends. Unique molecular identifiers featured in how the TCRbeta library was prepared. Via MiXCR, TCRdb re-called the PCR reads, giving one row per CDR3 protein. Of nearly 250,000 distinct CDR3 sequences listed, roughly 7.7% are singletons. This clonotype was picked up many times. The chain recombines TRBV11-2 with TRBJ2-5; D remains ambiguous. The sequences come from PBMCs, mostly from graft donor cells, collected 180 days after TCRalphabeta/CD19-depleted stem cell transplant. The sequence was obtained from a male patient younger than 18 who had a stem cell transplant for acute lymphoblastic leukemia, so the T cells may come from the graft donor. Here the CDR3 DNA reads TGTGCCAGCAGCTACACCCCTCAAGAGACCCAGTACTTC. This encodes CASSYTPQETQYF.